This T cell receptor beta chain was captured by sequencing in a study of blood T cell repertoires in COVID-19. This clone was counted a few times. The V and J ends lost 4 bases and 8 bases, in that order; junction bases with no gene match: 10. The CDR3 runs 14 residues. Germline V lookup: CDR1 SGHTA, CDR2 FQGNSA. This table comes from immunoSEQ multiplex PCR, and its TCRdb copy is limited to in-frame clones, with some not included. The sample has around 150,000 clones, 80% to 85% seen once. V is TRBV7-2 and J is TRBJ1-2; the match to TRBD1 covers 7 bases. The sequence was collected from a woman aged 55-70 years with acute or convalescent COVID-19. The specimen was peripheral blood. CDR3 nucleotide sequence: TGTGCCAGCAGCTACGGACAGGCCCTAGGAGGCTACACCTTC. Protein: CASSYGQALGGYTF.